The clone carrying this T cell receptor beta chain has a count of ten or more. These data belong to a study of CD4 and CD8 cells across lung adenocarcinoma regions. TCRdb fed the PCR reads into MiXCR, producing one record per CDR3 protein. The profile covers more than 15,000 distinct CDR3 sequences, with 46% appearing a single time and around a fifth taken by the ten largest. Donors had localized lung adenocarcinoma, a non-small cell lung cancer. V lost 8 bases and J lost 5, with 16 bases in between. The CDR3 extends over 14 amino acids. Germline CDR1 reads ENHRY; CDR2 reads SYGVKD. Input material: CD4+ T cells from the margin of a lung tumor. This clonotype was sampled from a male donor with lung adenocarcinoma. The CD4 and CD8 labels of this study may be unreliable. The V call is TRBV10-3, the J call TRBJ2-1; D ambiguous. The CDR3 sequence: CAIVSDPVNNEQFF. CDR3 nucleotides: TGTGCCATCGTTTCCGATCCGGTAAACAATGAGCAGTTCTTC.